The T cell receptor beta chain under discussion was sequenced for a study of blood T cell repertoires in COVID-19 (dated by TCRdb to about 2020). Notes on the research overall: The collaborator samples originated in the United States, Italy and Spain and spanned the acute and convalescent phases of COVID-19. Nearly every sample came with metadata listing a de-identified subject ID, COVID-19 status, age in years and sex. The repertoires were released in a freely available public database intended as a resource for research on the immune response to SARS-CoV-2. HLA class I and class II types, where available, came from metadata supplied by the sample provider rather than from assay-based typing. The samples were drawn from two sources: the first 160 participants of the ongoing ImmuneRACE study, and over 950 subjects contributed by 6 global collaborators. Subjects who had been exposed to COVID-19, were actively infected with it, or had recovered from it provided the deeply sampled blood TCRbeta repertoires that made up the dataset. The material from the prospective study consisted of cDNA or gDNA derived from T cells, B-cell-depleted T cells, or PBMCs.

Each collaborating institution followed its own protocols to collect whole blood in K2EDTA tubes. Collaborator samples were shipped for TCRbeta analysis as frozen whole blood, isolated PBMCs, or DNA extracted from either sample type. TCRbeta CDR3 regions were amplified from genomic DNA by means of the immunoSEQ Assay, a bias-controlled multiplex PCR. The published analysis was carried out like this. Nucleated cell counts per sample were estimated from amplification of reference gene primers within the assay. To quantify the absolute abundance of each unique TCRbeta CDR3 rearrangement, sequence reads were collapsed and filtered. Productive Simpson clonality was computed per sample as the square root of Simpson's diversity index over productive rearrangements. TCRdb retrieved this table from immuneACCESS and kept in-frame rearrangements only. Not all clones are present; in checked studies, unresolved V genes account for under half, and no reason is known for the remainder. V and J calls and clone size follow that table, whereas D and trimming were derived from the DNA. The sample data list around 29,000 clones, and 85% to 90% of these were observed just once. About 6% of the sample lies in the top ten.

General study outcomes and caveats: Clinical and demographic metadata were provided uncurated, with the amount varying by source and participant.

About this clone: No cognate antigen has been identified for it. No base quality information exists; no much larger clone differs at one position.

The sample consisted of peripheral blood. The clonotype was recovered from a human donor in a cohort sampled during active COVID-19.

The CDR3 protein is CASSLNRAGGNEQFF. The nucleotides are TGTGCCAGCAGCCTAAACAGGGCGGGGGGGAATGAGCAGTTCTTC. The chain couples TRBV7-6 to TRBJ2-1; 9 of the junction bases match TRBD2. Via the germline V gene, CDR1 is SGHVS and CDR2 FNYEAQ. Including the terminal cysteine and phenylalanine, the CDR3 comprises 15 residues. The sequence is cut down to CDR3 DNA, 45 bases in frame from base 1. Ends trimmed: V by 5 bases, J by 7 bases; bases unmatched to a gene: 9.